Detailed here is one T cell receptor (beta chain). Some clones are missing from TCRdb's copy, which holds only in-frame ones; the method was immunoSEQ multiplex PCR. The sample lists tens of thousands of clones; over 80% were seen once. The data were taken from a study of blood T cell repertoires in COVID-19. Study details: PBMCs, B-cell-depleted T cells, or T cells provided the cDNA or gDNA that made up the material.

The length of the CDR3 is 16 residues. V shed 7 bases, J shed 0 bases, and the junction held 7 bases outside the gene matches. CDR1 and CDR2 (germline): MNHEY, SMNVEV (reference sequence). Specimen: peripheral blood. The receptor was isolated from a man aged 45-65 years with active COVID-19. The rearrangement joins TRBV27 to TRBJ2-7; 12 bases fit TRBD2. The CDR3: CASTRLAGDLSYEQYF. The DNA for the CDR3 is TGTGCCAGCACACGACTAGCGGGGGACCTCTCCTACGAGCAGTACTTC.